The TCR beta chain described here comes from a study of T cell repertoires in cytomegalovirus infection. This clonotype was counted ten times or more. There are 15 residues in the CDR3. Trimming at V came to 3 bases and at J to 9 bases, leaving 8 bases not matched to a gene. CDR1 is SGHTA, CDR2 FQGTGA, per germline. From the reads, TCRdb called clonotypes with MiXCR, one entry per CDR3 protein. Altogether tens of thousands of distinct CDR3 sequences are present, around 3.4% being singletons, with the ten largest covering about 4.6%. This chain connects TRBV7-3 to TRBJ2-1; the match to TRBD1 covers 10 bases. The material sequenced was PBMCs. The sequence came from a human donor in good health (CMV status not recorded). Some clones in this sample may be carry-over from other donors' samples. The CDR3, as DNA: TGTGCCAGCAGCTTTATAACCGGGACAGGGGTTGAGCAGTTCTTC. It yields the protein CASSFITGTGVEQFF.